The 18 T cell receptor beta chains reported below all come from one sample, sequenced in a study of vaccination and CD4 T cells after COVID-19. Sample time point: late sampling 161 to 241 days after vaccination in three convalescent patients. Treatment given: roughly 10-day PBMC culture with coronavirus spike peptide pools or control peptides (ViraFEST assay). These receptors are not linked to any known antigen. Oncomine TCR Beta short-read sequencing was applied to DNA from cultured CD4+ T cells. TCRdb redid the calling of the PCR reads with MiXCR, one entry per CDR3 protein. The table lists around 25,000 distinct CDR3 sequences, approximately 28% of them singletons, with under 8.5% in the top ten. The source was CD4+ T cells from blood, cultured in vitro, collected about 7 months after SARS-CoV-2 vaccination. The receptors stem from a human donor who had recovered from COVID-19.

This clonotype was observed a few times. V usage is TRBV29-1 and J usage is TRBJ2-5, with unresolved D. The V end was cut by 4 bases, the J end by 5 bases, with 5 bases between. Germline V lookup: CDR1 SQVTM, CDR2 ANQGSEA. The CDR3 totals 10 residues. CDR3 sequence (DNA): TGCAGCGTTGGGTGGGAGACCCAGTACTTC. It translates to CSVGWETQYF.

There are a few counts of this clonotype. The rearrangement uses TRBV5-4 and TRBJ1-1; D gene uncertain. V was clipped by 4 bases and J by 3 bases, with 10 bases between them. Germline V gene sequence: CDR1 SGHNT, CDR2 YYREEE (reference sequence). The CDR3 length is 13 residues. This chain's CDR3 is CASSKWMDTEAFF. The CDR3 DNA is TGTGCCAGCAGCAAATGGATGGACACTGAAGCTTTCTTT.

This clonotype came up a few times. The gene calls are TRBV15 and TRBJ1-2, with D hard to call. This CDR3 is 14 amino acids long. V was clipped by 1 base and J by 0 bases, with 6 bases between them. CDR1 and CDR2 (germline): LNHNV, YYDKDF (reference sequence). In DNA form, the CDR3 reads TGTGCCACCAGCAGAGCCCTACCTAACTATGGCTACACCTTC. The encoded protein is CATSRALPNYGYTF. The entire variable domain, with the rest obtained from reference TRBV15 and TRBJ1-2, is as follows: DAMVIQNPRYQVTQFGKPVTLSCSQTLNHNVMYWYQQKSSQAPKLLFHYYDKDFNNEADTPDNFQSRRPNTSFCFLDIRSPGLGDTAMYLCATSRALPNYGYTFGSGTRLTVV.

Worth noting for this clonotype: A clone one base away is much larger, so this may be a read error. The V call is TRBV7-9, the J call TRBJ2-7; no definite D call. Trimming took off 5 bases at V and 3 bases at J, with 5 bases between the two ends. Germline CDR1 SEHNR, CDR2 FQNEAQ (reference sequence). CDR3 size: 11 residues. The CDR3 spells CASSTNYEQYF. The CDR3 region has the DNA TGTGCCAGCAGCACCAACTACGAGCAGTACTTC.

This clonotype was seen only a few times. The V and J genes are TRBV28 and TRBJ1-1; 9 nucleotides align to TRBD1. V gave up 1 base and J gave up 1 base; unmatched junction bases: 4. The germline V gene encodes CDR1 MDHEN and CDR2 SYDVKM. CDR3 size: 16 residues. The CDR3 reads CASSLYQGQGNTEAFF. As DNA, the CDR3 is TGTGCCAGCAGTTTATATCAGGGACAGGGGAACACTGAAGCTTTCTTT.

This clonotype has more than one count but fewer than ten. The gene calls are TRBV7-2 and TRBJ2-6; weak D call: TRBD1 (6 bases). Looked up from germline, CDR1 is SGHTA and CDR2 is FQGNSA. Trimming removed 2 bases at V and 3 bases at J, with 17 bases between. This CDR3 contains 18 residues. CDR3 in DNA: TGTGCCAGCAGCTTAACCTGGACAGTGGCTGTTGGGGCCAACGTCCTGACTTTC. Protein product: CASSLTWTVAVGANVLTF.

There are a few counts of this clonotype. V and J are TRBV28 and TRBJ1-1; TRBD1 is a possible D gene (5 bases). The V gene lost 8 bases and the J gene lost 5 bases, with 24 bases spanning the gap. Germline CDR1 reads MDHEN; CDR2 reads SYDVKM. The CDR3 contains 16 residues. The CDR3 region is CASAASGATLGTEAFF. The CDR3 region has the DNA TGTGCCAGCGCGGCGAGCGGGGCCACCTTGGGGACTGAAGCTTTCTTT.

This clonotype was counted a few times. V is TRBV7-3 and J is TRBJ2-1; TRBD1 might be the D (6 bases). Deletions cut 4 bases from V and 11 bases from J, with 15 bases between. There are 13 residues in the CDR3. The germline gives CDR1 SGHTA, CDR2 FQGTGA. This CDR3 reads CASSSAAGTQQFF. CDR3 coding DNA: TGTGCCAGCAGCTCCGCGGCCGGGACACAGCAGTTCTTC.

The chain carries TRBV28 and TRBJ2-7, with D possibly matching TRBD1 (5 bases). V was shortened by 4 bases and J by 6 bases, with 10 bases between the two germline ends. CDR1 is MDHEN, CDR2 SYDVKM, per germline. The CDR3 has 12 residues. The CDR3 reads CASSWGRLEQYF. The CDR3 DNA reads TGTGCCAGCAGTTGGGGCAGGCTCGAGCAGTACTTC.

The chain links TRBV28 to TRBJ2-1; no definite D call. CDR1 and CDR2 (germline): MDHEN, SYDVKM. Trimming removed 6 bases from V and 5 bases from J, with 14 bases in between. The CDR3 contains 14 residues. CDR3 nucleotide sequence: TGTGCCAGCAGGAGGACGCTCCCCCACAATGAGCAGTTCTTC. Translating gives CASRRTLPHNEQFF. Based on the CDR3 plus reference TRBV28 and TRBJ2-1, the full variable domain is DVKVTQSSRYLVKRTGEKVFLECVQDMDHENMFWYRQDPGLGLRLIYFSYDVKMKEKGDIPEGYSVSREKKERFSLILESASTNQTSMYLCASRRTLPHNEQFFGPGTRLTVL.

The chain uses TRBV2 and TRBJ2-3; the match to TRBD2 covers 8 bases. This CDR3 comprises 14 residues. Trimming took 5 bases from V and 4 from J; bases not matched to a gene: 5. Looked up from germline, CDR1 is SNHLY and CDR2 is FYNNEI. The DNA for the CDR3 is TGTGCCAGCAGTAGCGGGAGTTGGGCAGATACGCAGTATTTT. Protein sequence: CASSSGSWADTQYF. Looking up the rest from reference TRBV2 and TRBJ2-3 gives the full variable domain: EPEVTQTPSHQVTQMGQEVILRCVPISNHLYFYWYRQILGQKVEFLVSFYNNEISEKSEIFDDQFSVERPDGSNFTLKIRSTKLEDSAMYFCASSSGSWADTQYFGPGTRLTVL.

V gene TRBV20-1 combines with J gene TRBJ1-1, with D perhaps TRBD1 (6 bases). Germline values: CDR1 DFQATT, CDR2 SNEGSKA (reference sequence). Trimming took off 2 bases at V and 3 bases at J, with 13 bases between the two ends. The CDR3 loop spans 14 amino acids. CDR3 loop: CSARSRGGDTEAFF. CDR3 bases: TGCAGTGCTAGATCCAGGGGAGGGGACACTGAAGCTTTCTTT.

The genes are TRBV7-2 and TRBJ2-7; possible D gene TRBD1, 6 bases. The CDR3 is made up of 14 amino acids. Germline V lookup: CDR1 SGHTA, CDR2 FQGNSA. V lost 4 bases and J lost 4, with 14 bases in between. DNA of the CDR3: TGTGCCAGCAGCTACGTGGAACAGGGATACGAGCAGTACTTC. It specifies CASSYVEQGYEQYF.

The J gene is TRBJ1-6, the V gene TRBV19, with TRBD1 as a possible D gene (5 bases). Trimming cost V 5 bases and J 10 bases, with 15 bases left between them. This CDR3 spans 14 amino acids. Germline loops: CDR1 LNHDA, CDR2 SQIVND (reference sequence). CDR3 sequence: CASSWGKGESPLHF. CDR3 DNA: TGTGCCAGTAGTTGGGGCAAAGGGGAGTCACCCCTCCACTTT.

This rearrangement joins TRBV4-2 to TRBJ2-1, with a tentative D call TRBD2 (5 bases). Trimming stripped 0 bases from V and 9 bases from J, with 12 bases between. The CDR3 runs to 14 residues. Germline-derived CDR1 and CDR2 are LGHNA and YNFKEQ. CDR3 bases: TGTGCCAGCAGCCAAGATAAAAGAGGGCGTGAGCAGTTCTTC. This sequence encodes CASSQDKRGREQFF.

The genes are TRBV6-5 and TRBJ2-3; 15 bases align to TRBD2. The CDR3 covers 18 residues. V was clipped by 0 bases and J by 3 bases; unmatched bases: 4. The germline gives CDR1 MNHEY, CDR2 SVGAGI. The CDR3 DNA reads TGTGCCAGCAGTTACTCCCCGGGACTAGCGGGAGGTACAGATACGCAGTATTTT. It yields the protein CASSYSPGLAGGTDTQYF.

This clonotype is judged medium-sized (0.01 to 0.1%). The rearrangement uses TRBV7-2 and TRBJ2-5; 9 positions match TRBD1. V shed 10 bases and J 5 bases; nucleotides not matched to a gene: 5. Germline CDR1 reads SGHTA; CDR2 reads FQGNSA. This CDR3 comprises 12 residues. The CDR3 region has the DNA TGTGCCACCGGGACAGGGAGGGAGACCCAGTACTTC. Its protein product is CATGTGRETQYF.

The chain has TRBV7-9 and TRBJ2-7, with 9 bases aligning to TRBD1. This CDR3 has 16 residues. CDR1 is SEHNR and CDR2 is FQNEAQ in the germline V gene (reference sequence). V dropped 2 bases and J dropped 2; count of bases not matched to a gene: 7. The CDR3 nucleotides are TGTGCCAGCAGCTTACCCGGACAGGGGTGGGCCTACGAGCAGTACTTC. It encodes CASSLPGQGWAYEQYF.